This T cell receptor beta chain was identified during a study of identical twins. Germline V lookup: CDR1 MNHEY, CDR2 SVGAGI. Trimming left V 2 bases short and J 4 bases short, with 14 bases between. The CDR3 spans 15 residues. MiXCR was run by TCRdb on the 5' RACE reads, yielding one entry per CDR3 protein. The sample holds 420,000 or so distinct CDR3 sequences, less than 20% seen once. This chain uses TRBV6-5 with TRBJ2-5, with D possibly matching TRBD2 (6 bases). This clonotype was sampled from a man aged 50-59 years in good health. Material: naive T cells sorted from blood. CDR3 sequence reads: CASSYAGGIGETQYF. In nucleotides, the CDR3 is TGTGCCAGCAGTTACGCCGGGGGTATCGGAGAGACCCAGTACTTC.